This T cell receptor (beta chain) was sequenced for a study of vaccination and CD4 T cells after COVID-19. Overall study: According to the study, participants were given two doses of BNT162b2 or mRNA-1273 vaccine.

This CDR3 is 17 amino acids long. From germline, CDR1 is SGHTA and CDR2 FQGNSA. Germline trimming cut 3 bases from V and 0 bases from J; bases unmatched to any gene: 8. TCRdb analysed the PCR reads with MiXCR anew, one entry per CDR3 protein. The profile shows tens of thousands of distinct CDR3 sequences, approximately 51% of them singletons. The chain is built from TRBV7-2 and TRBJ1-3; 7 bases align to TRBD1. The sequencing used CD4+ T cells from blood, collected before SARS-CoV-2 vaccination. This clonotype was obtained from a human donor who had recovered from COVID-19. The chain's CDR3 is CASSFLPEGASGNTIYF. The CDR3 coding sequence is TGTGCCAGCAGCTTTCTTCCAGAGGGGGCCTCTGGAAACACCATATATTTT.